What follows is one TCR beta chain and its context. The target of this receptor is not known. Per-nucleotide qualities are absent, and no much larger clonotype sits a single base away. These data originate in a study of T cell repertoires in cytomegalovirus infection (dated by TCRdb to about 2019). For the study in its entirety: Peptide stimulations targeted recently identified HLA-C-restricted CMV epitopes, whose presentation resists viral immunomodulation, together with well-studied HLA-B-restricted epitopes. Donor HLA type was relevant to the analysis, because carriage of CMV infection together with the matching HLA type was indicated by public TCR beta signatures.

The sequencer was an Illumina HiSeq 1500. TCRdb's own reprocessing of the public reads used fastp at Q25 and MiXCR and kept productive beta chains. Each CDR3 protein appears once, grouped with its most common genes and DNA. Present in this sample are a few hundred thousand distinct CDR3 sequences, 35% to 50% of which were seen just once. More than 40% of the sample rests with the top ten. According to the study, the label for this sample's treatment or condition signals: in vitro stimulation with specific CMV peptide epitopes to enrich CMV-specific T cells. General study outcomes and caveats: Cumulative frequency of public TCR beta family members discriminated carriers of CMV infection plus the relevant HLA type in this cohort and an independent 352-donor cohort. The ex vivo response was dominated by HLA-C-restricted CMV-specific TCR beta clonotypes, and the single most frequent clonotype in two of eight donors was supplied by these HLA-C-restricted clonotypes.

The sequencing here drew on cultured PBMCs, taken from culture after CMV antigen stimulation. This receptor was obtained from a human donor in good health (CMV status not recorded). Some clones in this sample may be carry-over from other donors' samples.

The nucleotide sequence is given as TGTGCCAGCAGTCCCCCCGGCCCAGGGGTGGTCTACGAGCAGTACTTC. This is translated as CASSPPGPGVVYEQYF. This chain joins TRBV6-5 to TRBJ2-7; possibly the D gene is TRBD1, per 6 matching bases. Deletion took 5 bases off V and 3 bases off J, with a span of 20 bases between the germline ends. Its CDR3 holds 16 amino acids, cysteine through phenylalanine. CDR3 DNA is the only sequence kept; it has 48 bases, read in frame from the first base. CDR1 and CDR2 are drawn from the germline V gene: MNHEY, SVGAGI.